The clone carrying this T cell receptor beta chain was seen at least ten times. What it binds is not known. CDR1 SGHKS and CDR2 YYEKEE come from the germline V gene (reference sequence). Trimming left V 4 bases short and J 2 bases short, with 15 bases between. The CDR3 has 16 residues. This record belongs to a study of neurological immune-mediated disorders. Study results and limitations: With the multiple sclerosis repertoire cluster, neither clinical nor MRI features showed any association. HTLV-1-associated myelopathy had the most TCR clonal expansion, while multiple sclerosis had the least, a level that fell below healthy controls.

5'RACE with 10-nucleotide random UMIs produced the cDNA. MiXCR was run by TCRdb on the 5' RACE reads, yielding one entry per CDR3 protein. The sample has about 71,000 distinct CDR3 sequences; about 3.4% are singletons. Sequencing used PBMCs. This receptor was identified in a man aged 35 to 55 with multiple sclerosis. This chain links TRBV5-5 with TRBJ1-4; a weak D match, TRBD1 (6 bases). Written as DNA, the CDR3 is TGTGCCAGCAGCCCCGGACCGGGGGCCACTAATGAAAAACTGTTTTTT. Amino acid sequence: CASSPGPGATNEKLFF.